The rows below give T cell receptor beta chains drawn from one sample of a study of blood T cell repertoires in COVID-19. Repertoires were generated with immunoSEQ multiplex PCR, while TCRdb's copy carries only in-frame clones and drops some. In the table there are 20,000 to 25,000 clones, 70% to 90% of which are singletons. The sample comprised peripheral blood. The source of these receptors is a human donor in a cohort sampled during active COVID-19. The donor label of this sample is uncertain. CDR3s include the opening cysteine and the closing phenylalanine or tryptophan. Each record gives: V gene, J gene, clone size, D gene, CDR3 protein, CDR3 DNA. The D gene is left open where the match is weak. Size is stated for part of the rows, as once, few or many counts, or as a class when the clone is expanded.

V: TRBV15
J: TRBJ2-7
size: NA
D: NA
CDR3: CATSPNRAYEQYF
DNA: TGTGCCACCAGCCCGAACCGGGCCTACGAGCAGTACTTC

V: TRBV19
J: TRBJ2-7
size: NA
D: NA
CDR3: CASSPRPQFYEQYF
DNA: TGTGCCAGTAGCCCGAGGCCACAATTTTACGAGCAGTACTTC

V: TRBV15
J: TRBJ2-3
size: NA
D: TRBD2
CDR3: CATSGERGSTDTQYF
DNA: TGTGCCACCAGCGGAGAGCGGGGAAGCACAGATACGCAGTATTTT

V: TRBV28
J: TRBJ1-1
size: NA
D: TRBD1
CDR3: CASSLQGAPSEAFF
DNA: TGTGCCAGCAGTTTACAGGGGGCGCCCAGTGAAGCTTTCTTT

V: TRBV9
J: TRBJ2-1
size: NA
D: TRBD2
CDR3: CASSVRGDAGGPNNEQFF
DNA: TGTGCCAGCAGCGTAAGGGGGGATGCGGGAGGGCCAAACAATGAGCAGTTCTTC

V: TRBV5-1
J: TRBJ2-7
size: NA
D: NA
CDR3: CASSLTGSSYEQYF
DNA: TGCGCCAGCAGCTTGACGGGAAGCTCCTACGAGCAGTACTTC

V: TRBV5-1
J: TRBJ1-6
size: few
D: TRBD1
CDR3: CASSPRQGSDSPLHF
DNA: TGCGCCAGCAGCCCAAGACAGGGGTCGGATTCACCCCTCCACTTT

V: TRBV27
J: TRBJ2-7
size: NA
D: NA
CDR3: CASSLLGAYEQYF
DNA: TGTGCCAGCAGTTTGTTGGGAGCCTACGAGCAGTACTTC

V: TRBV28
J: TRBJ2-4
size: NA
D: TRBD1
CDR3: CASRQGGAKNIQYF
DNA: TGTGCCAGCAGACAGGGGGGAGCCAAAAACATTCAGTACTTC

V: TRBV2
J: TRBJ2-4
size: few
D: TRBD2
CDR3: CASSFSGSDIQYF
DNA: TGTGCCAGCAGCTTTAGCGGGAGTGACATTCAGTACTTC

V: TRBV10-2
J: TRBJ2-2
size: NA
D: TRBD1
CDR3: CASNGQANTGELFF
DNA: TGCGCCAGCAACGGACAGGCGAACACCGGGGAGCTGTTTTTT

V: TRBV6-6
J: TRBJ1-3
size: NA
D: TRBD1
CDR3: CASSRQGAKTGDTIYF
DNA: TGTGCCAGCAGTCGGCAGGGGGCAAAGACGGGGGACACCATATATTTT

V: TRBV12-3/TRBV12-4
J: TRBJ2-4
size: NA
D: TRBD1
CDR3: CASSIQGKNIQYF
DNA: TGTGCCAGCAGCATACAGGGGAAGAACATTCAGTACTTC

V: TRBV29-1
J: TRBJ2-5
size: NA
D: NA
CDR3: CSVEAYQETQYF
DNA: TGCAGCGTTGAAGCCTACCAAGAGACCCAGTACTTC

V: TRBV15
J: TRBJ1-2
size: NA
D: TRBD1
CDR3: CATSRDPTGGGYTF
DNA: TGTGCCACCAGCAGAGATCCGACAGGGGGTGGCTACACCTTC